This entry features one T cell receptor beta chain sequence. V shed 0 bases and J shed 5 bases, with 7 bases lying between them. CDR3 length: 13 amino acids. Per the germline V gene, CDR1 is SGHDT and CDR2 is YYEEEE. This entry belongs to a study of cytomegalovirus exposure and HLA in healthy donors. 13 Jbeta primers and 60 Vbeta primers were used for the PCR. Data came from immunoSEQ multiplex PCR; TCRdb stores just in-frame clones and leaves some out. The sample consists of fewer than 150,000 clones, 73% of them appearing once. The sequenced sample consisted of PBMCs. The chain employs TRBV5-6 and TRBJ2-3, with a possible D match to TRBD2 (5 bases). The clonotype originates from a human donor in good health. This CDR3 is CASSLAGEDTQYF. CDR3 DNA: TGTGCCAGCAGCTTGGCCGGGGAAGATACGCAGTATTTT.